The 27 T cell receptor beta chains reported below all come from one sample, sequenced in a study of blood T cell repertoires in COVID-19 (dated by TCRdb to the early 2020s). Receptors were amplified or captured by the immunoSEQ multiplex PCR assay. The source is immuneACCESS, and TCRdb retained only in-frame sequences with V and J called. Part of the clones is not carried over; for the studies checked, unresolved V genes explain less than half of this, and the remainder is unexplained. This sample comprises about 300,000 clones, over 75% of them detected only once. About 4.2% of the sample rests with the top ten. Sequenced input: PBMCs or T cells enriched from blood (not recorded which). These receptors were obtained from a man between 25 and 39 years old who had recovered from COVID-19.

V gene TRBV28 combines with J gene TRBJ2-7; 7 bases map to TRBD1. CDR1 and CDR2 (germline): MDHEN, SYDVKM. CDR3 length: 12 amino acids. Losses at the gene ends were 4 bases for V and 11 bases for J; bases not matched to a gene: 8. DNA for the CDR3: TGTGCCAGCAGTTCACTACGACAGGGCGAGTACTTC. Amino acid sequence: CASSSLRQGEYF.

The V call is TRBV18, the J call TRBJ1-1; D is ambiguous. CDR3 length: 13 amino acids. Germline CDR1 KGHSH, CDR2 LQKENI. V lost 3 bases and J lost 7, with 12 bases in between. The CDR3 reads CASSPGREGEAFF. CDR3 bases: TGTGCCAGCTCACCGGGCCGGGAAGGTGAAGCTTTCTTT.

The gene calls are TRBV5-1 and TRBJ1-1; possible D gene TRBD1, 6 bases. Trimming cost V 2 bases and J 3 bases, with 14 bases left between them. CDR3 length: 15 amino acids. Germline V CDR1 and CDR2: SGHRS, YFSETQ. The CDR3 DNA follows: TGCGCCAGCAGCTTCACAGGGCGAGGGGACACTGAAGCTTTCTTT. Its protein is CASSFTGRGDTEAFF.

The CDR3 loop is CASSLAVQGSPLHF. The CDR3 nucleotides read TGCGCCAGCAGCTTGGCGGTACAGGGGTCACCCCTCCACTTT. This chain connects TRBV5-1 to TRBJ1-6, with 7 bases fitting TRBD1. The CDR3 is made up of 14 amino acids. Trimming cost V 0 bases and J 10 bases; bases outside gene matches: 4. The germline CDR1 and CDR2 sequences are SGHRS and YFSETQ.

V gene TRBV5-1 combines with J gene TRBJ1-1, with TRBD1 as a possible D gene (6 bases). V gave up 3 bases and J gave up 0 bases, with 6 bases separating them. This CDR3 has 13 residues. Looked up from germline, CDR1 is SGHRS and CDR2 is YFSETQ. CDR3 sequence (DNA): TGCGCCAGCAGCTGGGGGCTGAACACTGAAGCTTTCTTT. Its translation: CASSWGLNTEAFF.

The rearrangement uses TRBV5-1 and TRBJ1-4; possible D gene TRBD1, 6 bases. V was shortened by 6 bases and J by 5 bases, with 11 bases between the two germline ends. CDR1 and CDR2 from the germline V gene are SGHRS and YFSETQ. The CDR3 runs to 13 residues. The CDR3 is CASTLDRNEKLFF. In DNA, the CDR3 is TGCGCCAGCACTTTGGACAGAAATGAAAAACTGTTTTTT.

The chain couples TRBV11-3 to TRBJ2-1; D might be TRBD2 (6 bases). V lost 7 bases, J lost 4 bases, and 17 bases lay in between. This CDR3 contains 15 residues. Germline lookup yields CDR1 SGHNT and CDR2 YENEEA. The CDR3 DNA reads TGTGCCAGCATAGCCGGGGGAGGCGAATACAATGAGCAGTTCTTC. This encodes CASIAGGGEYNEQFF.

The V gene is TRBV7-6, the J gene TRBJ2-7; 10 bases are a match to TRBD2. Per the germline V gene, CDR1 is SGHVS and CDR2 is FNYEAQ. This CDR3 contains 15 residues. The J segment lost 9 bases and the V segment lost 5 bases, leaving 13 bases of the junction unmatched. CDR3 residues: CASSPRGSGGAWQYF. Written as DNA, the CDR3 is TGTGCCAGCAGCCCCAGAGGCAGCGGGGGGGCCTGGCAGTACTTC.

The chain combines TRBV28 with TRBJ2-3; 8 nucleotides agree with TRBD2. CDR3 length equals 15 residues. CDR1 is MDHEN and CDR2 is SYDVKM in the germline V gene. J lost 6 bases, V lost 3 bases, and 8 bases had no gene match. The CDR3 DNA follows: TGTGCCAGCAGTTTTACCTCGGGGGGGCTCGATACGCAGTATTTT. Its translation: CASSFTSGGLDTQYF. Full variable domain (missing parts from reference TRBV28 and TRBJ2-3): DVKVTQSSRYLVKRTGEKVFLECVQDMDHENMFWYRQDPGLGLRLIYFSYDVKMKEKGDIPEGYSVSREKKERFSLILESASTNQTSMYLCASSFTSGGLDTQYFGPGTRLTVL.

This clone was observed a few times. The V gene is TRBV3-1 (or the pseudogene TRBV3-2), the J gene TRBJ2-5; D perhaps matches TRBD1 (5 bases). CDR1 and CDR2 from the germline V gene are LGHDT and YNNKEL (reference sequence). The length of the CDR3 is 14 residues. V was trimmed by 1 base and J by 6 bases, leaving 12 bases between them. The CDR3, as DNA: TGTGCCAGCAGCCAAGCTGACTCAGGGAAGACCCAGTACTTC. Amino acid sequence: CASSQADSGKTQYF.

The chain uses TRBV7-2 and TRBJ2-3; D possibly corresponds to TRBD1 (5 bases). Germline V lookup: CDR1 SGHTA, CDR2 FQGNSA. The germline V and J ends were trimmed by 6 bases and 0 bases, with 16 bases remaining between them. This CDR3 comprises 16 residues. The CDR3 region is CASRSQKGRSTDTQYF. CDR3 bases: TGTGCCAGCAGGTCTCAGAAGGGGCGTAGCACAGATACGCAGTATTTT. The complete variable domain, with remaining parts taken from reference TRBV7-2 and TRBJ2-3, reads GAGVSQSPSNKVTEKGKDVELRCDPISGHTALYWYRQSLGQGLEFLIYFQGNSAPDKSGLPSDRFSAERTGGSVSTLTIQRTQQEDSAVYLCASRSQKGRSTDTQYFGPGTRLTVL.

This clone was observed a single time. V and J are TRBV29-1 and TRBJ1-2; 9 bases line up with TRBD1. The CDR3 extends over 13 amino acids. Per the germline V gene, CDR1 is SQVTM and CDR2 is ANQGSEA. V lost 4 bases, J lost 8 bases, and 8 bases stayed unmatched. The CDR3 nucleotides are TGCAGCGTTGTCGGGACAGGGTCCGGAGGCTACACCTTC. Its translation is CSVVGTGSGGYTF.

This clone was found once. J is TRBJ2-3 and V is TRBV10-2; 8 bases are shared with TRBD2. Per germline, CDR1 WSHSY and CDR2 SAAADI. The CDR3 covers 16 residues. V lost 8 bases, J lost 0 bases, and 10 bases stayed unmatched. The CDR3 reads CASGTRRTSSTDTQYF. CDR3 nucleotides: TGCGCCAGCGGGACTAGAAGAACTTCTAGCACAGATACGCAGTATTTT.

V and J are TRBV7-8 and TRBJ1-6; D call uncertain. The CDR3 totals 15 residues. Germline values: CDR1 SGHVS, CDR2 FQNEAQ. The V end lost 4 bases, the J end lost 0 bases, and 7 bases lay between the germline ends. In DNA form, the CDR3 reads TGTGCCAGCAGCTCATCCAGCTCCTATAATTCACCCCTCCACTTT. Translated, it gives CASSSSSSYNSPLHF.

The chain carries TRBV20-1 and TRBJ2-7, with D possibly matching TRBD2 (6 bases). Germline lookup yields CDR1 DFQATT and CDR2 SNEGSKA (reference sequence). The CDR3 sequence is 8 residues long. CDR3 DNA: TGCAGTGCTACGGCGGGGACCGTC. It codes for CSATAGTV.

The rearrangement links TRBV3-1 (or the pseudogene TRBV3-2) to TRBJ1-1; the D gene is possibly TRBD1 (5 bases). V gave up 0 bases and J gave up 13 bases, with 18 bases separating them. Germline V gene lookup returns CDR1 LGHDT and CDR2 YNNKEL (reference sequence). CDR3 size: 14 residues. The CDR3 nucleotides are TGTGCCAGCAGCCAAGATCATTTTGGCAGGGTTGGTTTCTTT. This sequence encodes CASSQDHFGRVGFF.

The chain employs TRBV24-1 and TRBJ1-2; 8 nucleotides agree with TRBD1. The CDR3 runs to 14 residues. Germline V gene data show CDR1 as KGHDR and CDR2 as SFDVKD. J was trimmed by 3 bases and V by 2 bases; bases with no gene match: 1. CDR3: CATSDSDRDYGYTF. The CDR3 nucleotides are TGTGCCACCAGTGATTCGGACAGGGACTATGGCTACACCTTC.

V usage is TRBV7-2 and J usage is TRBJ2-2, with 7 bases matching TRBD2. This CDR3 is 18 amino acids long. CDR1 SGHTA and CDR2 FQGNSA come from the germline V gene. V dropped 4 bases and J dropped 0; count of bases not matched to a gene: 11. In DNA form, the CDR3 reads TGTGCCAGCAGCTGGGGCCTAGCGGTCTATTCGAACACCGGGGAGCTGTTTTTT. Translation gives CASSWGLAVYSNTGELFF.

This chain links TRBV15 with TRBJ2-7; 8 bases align to TRBD1. V gave up 0 bases and J gave up 6 bases; unmatched junction bases: 10. CDR1 is LNHNV, CDR2 YYDKDF, per germline (reference sequence). CDR3 length: 16 residues. CDR3 DNA sequence: TGTGCCACCAGCAGAGAACCGGACAGGGTTAAAGGCGAGCAGTACTTC. This sequence encodes CATSREPDRVKGEQYF. The full variable domain, rest sourced from reference TRBV15 and TRBJ2-7, is DAMVIQNPRYQVTQFGKPVTLSCSQTLNHNVMYWYQQKSSQAPKLLFHYYDKDFNNEADTPDNFQSRRPNTSFCFLDIRSPGLGDTAMYLCATSREPDRVKGEQYFGPGTRLTVT.

The chain combines TRBV7-2 with TRBJ2-7; 9 nucleotides align to TRBD2. V shed 0 bases, J shed 3 bases, and the junction held 6 bases outside the gene matches. This CDR3 is 16 amino acids long. Germline CDR1 is SGHTA and CDR2 is FQGNSA. CDR3 nucleotide sequence: TGTGCCAGCAGCTTAGCGCGGGCTAGCGGGAACTACGAGCAGTACTTC. Protein sequence: CASSLARASGNYEQYF.

This clone was seen only a few times. V usage is TRBV30 and J usage is TRBJ2-1, with D unresolved. Between the trimmed V and J ends, which lost 5 bases and 0 bases, there was a span of 8 bases. There are 13 residues in the CDR3. Germline lookup yields CDR1 GTSNPN and CDR2 SVGIG (reference sequence). CDR3: CAWRLSSYNEQFF. The CDR3 DNA reads TGTGCCTGGCGGTTAAGCTCCTACAATGAGCAGTTCTTC. Filled out from reference TRBV30 and TRBJ2-1, the complete variable domain reads SQTIHQWPATLVQPVGSPLSLECTVEGTSNPNLYWYRQAAGRGLQLLFYSVGIGQISSEVPQNLSASRPQDRQFILSSKKLLLSDSGFYLCAWRLSSYNEQFFGPGTRLTVL.

The chain couples TRBV11-2 to TRBJ2-3; no definite D call. V was clipped by 1 base and J by 3 bases, with 5 bases between them. The V gene's germline CDR1 is SGHAT and CDR2 FQNNGV. The CDR3 spans 13 residues. The CDR3 region has the DNA TGTGCCAGCAGCTTAGCTAGTACAGATACGCAGTATTTT. Amino acids: CASSLASTDTQYF.

The J gene is TRBJ1-2, the V gene TRBV15, with D possibly being TRBD1 (6 bases). V lost 5 bases and J lost 3, with 25 bases in between. Germline V gene data show CDR1 as LNHNV and CDR2 as YYDKDF (reference sequence). The CDR3 spans 18 residues. The CDR3 DNA reads TGTGCCACCAGCTCTCAGTCTACTAGAGGGGGAACTGACTATGGCTACACCTTC. It codes for CATSSQSTRGGTDYGYTF.

This rearrangement joins TRBV28 to TRBJ1-4; the D is unclear. Germline CDR1 MDHEN, CDR2 SYDVKM. The CDR3 loop spans 12 amino acids. V shed 3 bases and J shed 7 bases, with 6 bases lying between them. For the CDR3, the DNA is TGTGCCAGCAGTTTCCGGGGTGAAAAACTGTTTTTT. Amino acid sequence: CASSFRGEKLFF.

The chain links TRBV7-6 to TRBJ2-7; 13 positions match TRBD2. CDR3 length: 15 amino acids. After removal of 5 bases from V and 7 bases from J, the junction contained 8 bases not matched to a gene. Germline V gene lookup returns CDR1 SGHVS and CDR2 FNYEAQ. The CDR3 nucleotides are TGTGCCAGCAGCACCGGACTAGCGGGAGCAAGTGAGCAGTACTTC. Its translation: CASSTGLAGASEQYF.

Turning to this clone: Other DNA sequences in this specimen translate into the identical CDR3. This chain uses TRBV10-1 with TRBJ2-7; 8 bases are shared with TRBD1. Germline V CDR1 and CDR2: WNHNN, SYGVQD (reference sequence). Trimming at V came to 0 bases and at J to 2 bases, leaving 3 bases not matched to a gene. CDR3 length: 15 amino acids. The CDR3 nucleotides are TGCGCCAGCAGTGAGTCGGGGACAGGCCCCTACGAGCAGTACTTC. Translating gives CASSESGTGPYEQYF.

DNA for the CDR3: TGTGCCAGCAGTTACACGGTAGCGGGGCTTATATTCCAAGAGACCCAGTACTTC. It translates to CASSYTVAGLIFQETQYF. The gene calls are TRBV6-2 or TRBV6-3 and TRBJ2-5; 8 bases align to TRBD2. Per germline, CDR1 MNHEY and CDR2 SVGEGT. V was clipped by 2 bases and J by 1 base; unmatched bases: 12. This CDR3 spans 18 amino acids.